This is a list of T cell receptor beta chains from one sample in a study of blood T cell repertoires in COVID-19. The data were produced by immunoSEQ multiplex PCR, yet TCRdb's version contains in-frame clones alone and is incomplete. The table shows some 670,000 clones, with over 80% occurring only once. The specimen was peripheral blood. These receptors originate from a woman aged 18-29 years with acute or convalescent COVID-19. Each CDR3 is given with its conserved first and last residue. D genes are given only for firm matches. Clone size is given for some rows only: seen once, a few or many times, or a class if the clone is expanded.

j_call v_call clone_size d_call cdr3_aa cdr3_nt
TRBJ1-4 TRBV19 - TRBD1 CASSSVRDRGNEKLFF TGTGCCAGTAGTTCCGTTAGGGACAGAGGGAATGAAAAACTGTTTTTT
TRBJ1-1 TRBV29-1 - - CSVEDLEMLRGRNTEAFF TGCAGCGTTGAAGATCTTGAGATGTTGCGGGGGCGAAACACTGAAGCTTTCTTT
TRBJ1-5 TRBV28 - - CASSYDSAGSNQPQHF TGTGCCAGCAGTTACGACAGTGCAGGTAGCAATCAGCCCCAGCATTTT
TRBJ2-1 TRBV7-9 - TRBD2 CASSLQRGLLYNEQFF TGTGCCAGCAGCTTACAAAGGGGACTACTTTACAATGAGCAGTTCTTC
TRBJ1-5 TRBV19 - - CASSLDRNQPQHF TGTGCCAGTAGTCTCGACAGGAATCAGCCCCAGCATTTT
TRBJ2-3 TRBV7-2 - - CASSLLDGDSTDTQYF TGTGCCAGCAGCTTACTCGACGGCGACTCCACAGATACGCAGTATTTT
TRBJ1-2 TRBV10-1 - - CASSEPGLYGYTF TGCGCCAGCAGTGAGCCAGGGCTCTATGGCTACACCTTC
TRBJ2-5 TRBV24-1 - TRBD2 CATSDFLEGGETQYF TGTGCCACCAGTGATTTTCTGGAGGGAGGGGAGACCCAGTACTTC
TRBJ2-1 TRBV19 - TRBD2 CASSIPWRGGSGNEQFF TGTGCCAGTAGTATCCCCTGGCGGGGGGGTTCGGGGAATGAGCAGTTCTTC
TRBJ1-3 TRBV2 - TRBD1 CASSEVFGTGISGNTIYF TGTGCCAGCAGTGAAGTTTTTGGGACAGGGATTTCTGGAAACACCATATATTTT
TRBJ2-5 TRBV27 - - CASSLGATVAQETQYF TGTGCCAGCAGTTTAGGAGCGACAGTAGCCCAAGAGACCCAGTACTTC
TRBJ2-7 TRBV5-6 - TRBD1 CASSLGDREADEQYF TGTGCCAGCAGCTTGGGGGACAGGGAAGCCGACGAGCAGTACTTC
TRBJ1-6 TRBV5-6 - TRBD1 CASRDRESNSPLHF TGTGCCAGCAGGGACAGGGAGAGTAATTCACCCCTCCACTTT
TRBJ2-1 TRBV11-1 - TRBD1 CASSPLGGIDEQFF TGTGCCAGCAGCCCCCTAGGGGGCATCGATGAGCAGTTCTTC
TRBJ1-5 TRBV2 - - CASSEGTHSNQPQHF TGTGCCAGCAGTGAGGGCACCCATAGCAATCAGCCCCAGCATTTT
TRBJ1-5 TRBV12-3/TRBV12-4 - - CASNQNNQPQHF TGTGCCAGCAATCAGAACAATCAGCCCCAGCATTTT
TRBJ2-7 TRBV27 - - CASGPNRAQQYF TGTGCCAGCGGACCGAACAGGGCCCAGCAGTACTTC
TRBJ2-7 TRBV6-1 - TRBD1 CASSEAIIQDRDEQYF TGTGCCAGCAGTGAAGCTATTATTCAAGACAGGGACGAGCAGTACTTC
TRBJ2-1 TRBV10-1 once - CASTSGEGPAYNEQFF TGCGCCAGCACCTCGGGAGAGGGGCCGGCGTACAATGAGCAGTTCTTC
TRBJ1-2 TRBV9 - TRBD1 CASSVGSLGRTGHGYTF TGTGCCAGCAGCGTAGGAAGTCTGGGGAGGACAGGGCACGGCTACACCTTC
TRBJ1-2 TRBV12-1 - - CASSQRQECYGYTF TGTGCCAGCAGCCAAAGACAGGAATGCTATGGCTACACCTTC
TRBJ2-3 TRBV7-9 once TRBD1 CASSYGTGGIGDTQYF TGTGCCAGCAGCTATGGGACAGGGGGTATTGGAGATACGCAGTATTTT
TRBJ2-1 TRBV6-5 - TRBD2 CASSYTGLPNEQFF TGTGCCAGCAGTTACACGGGACTACCCAATGAGCAGTTCTTC
TRBJ2-7 TRBV3-1/TRBV3-2 - TRBD2 CASSQVPLTSGGYEQYF TGTGCCAGCAGCCAAGTCCCGTTGACTAGCGGGGGTTACGAGCAGTACTTC
TRBJ1-6 TRBV9 - - CASSVRGFEGNSPLHF TGTGCCAGCAGCGTCAGAGGGTTTGAGGGTAATTCACCCCTCCACTTT
TRBJ1-5 TRBV19 - - CASSLLPGGRQPQHF TGTGCCAGTAGCTTACTTCCCGGAGGACGTCAGCCCCAGCATTTT